A single sample is the source of the 23 T cell receptor beta chains below, sequenced in a study of blood T cell repertoires in COVID-19. The repertoire was sequenced with immunoSEQ multiplex PCR; TCRdb's copy has only in-frame clones and lacks some. The sample consists of 95,000 to 110,000 clones, about 90% of them appearing once. Sequencing was performed on peripheral blood. These receptors originate from a woman aged 55 to 70 with acute or convalescent COVID-19.

The chain recombines TRBV29-1 with TRBJ2-3; 10 bases agree with TRBD1. CDR1 is SQVTM and CDR2 is ANQGSEA in the germline V gene. V shed 4 bases, J shed 9 bases, and the junction held 7 bases outside the gene matches. The CDR3 spans 13 residues. CDR3 sequence reads: CSVVGTGDRTQYF. CDR3 in DNA: TGCAGCGTTGTTGGGACAGGGGACAGGACGCAGTATTTT.

The rearrangement joins TRBV27 to TRBJ2-1, with a possible D match to TRBD2 (5 bases). Trimming shortened V by 3 bases and J by 8 bases, and 11 bases separated the two germline ends. Germline CDR1 reads MNHEY; CDR2 reads SMNVEV (reference sequence). The CDR3 sequence is 13 residues long. The CDR3 DNA reads TGTGCCAGCAGTTTCCTAGCTGCGGATGAGCAGTTCTTC. The encoded protein is CASSFLAADEQFF.

J is TRBJ2-1 and V is TRBV30, with a weak D call TRBD1 (6 bases). This CDR3 region has 13 residues. CDR1 is GTSNPN and CDR2 is SVGIG in the germline V gene (reference sequence). Trimming stripped 4 bases from V and 5 bases from J, with 12 bases between. CDR3 region: CAWTGARHNEQFF. DNA for the CDR3: TGTGCCTGGACAGGGGCTCGACACAATGAGCAGTTCTTC.

The chain recombines TRBV28 with TRBJ1-2, with 8 bases that match TRBD1. Germline assignment: CDR1 MDHEN and CDR2 SYDVKM. Trimming at V came to 6 bases and at J to 6 bases, leaving 15 bases not matched to a gene. The CDR3 covers 16 residues. The CDR3: CASRGATGGYWDGYTF. CDR3 nucleotide sequence: TGTGCCAGCAGGGGTGCTACAGGGGGTTATTGGGATGGCTACACCTTC.

The chain links TRBV6-5 to TRBJ2-5; 7 bases match TRBD2. The CDR3 contains 15 residues. The V gene end was trimmed by 6 bases and the J gene end by 3 bases; junction bases not matched to a gene: 10. Germline lookup yields CDR1 MNHEY and CDR2 SVGAGI. The CDR3 here is CASSQPAGMKETQYF. The CDR3, as DNA: TGTGCCAGCAGCCAGCCAGCGGGGATGAAAGAGACCCAGTACTTC.

The chain couples TRBV19 to TRBJ2-7, with D tentatively TRBD2 (5 bases). The CDR3 loop spans 15 amino acids. Per germline, CDR1 LNHDA and CDR2 SQIVND (reference sequence). Deletions cut 3 bases from V and 2 bases from J, with 14 bases between. CDR3 bases: TGTGCCAGTAGTATTAAACAGCGGTGGACCTACGAGCAGTACGTC. Protein: CASSIKQRWTYEQYV.

This chain joins TRBV12-3 or TRBV12-4 and TRBJ1-2; 8 bases line up with TRBD1. The J segment lost 9 bases and the V segment lost 2 bases, leaving 2 bases of the junction unmatched. The CDR3 is made up of 12 amino acids. The CDR3 here is CASSLTGGSYTF. DNA of the CDR3: TGTGCCAGCAGTTTAACAGGGGGAAGCTACACCTTC.

The gene calls are TRBV27 and TRBJ2-2; 8 bases agree with TRBD2. This CDR3 spans 18 amino acids. J gave up 8 bases and V 5 bases, and 19 bases lay outside the gene matches. Looked up from germline, CDR1 is MNHEY and CDR2 is SMNVEV (reference sequence). The CDR3 DNA follows: TGTGCCAGCAGTCCCACCTTCGAAGCGGGAGTAAGGGGGGGGGAGCTGTTTTTT. Translating gives CASSPTFEAGVRGGELFF.

The chain carries TRBV11-3 and TRBJ2-3, with TRBD2 identical over 7 bases. This CDR3 has 14 residues. The ends lost 6 bases at V and 0 bases at J; junction bases unmatched: 3. Germline V gene data show CDR1 as SGHNT and CDR2 as YENEEA. CDR3 protein: CASRVAGSTDTQYF. The DNA for the CDR3 is TGTGCCAGCAGGGTAGCGGGTAGCACAGATACGCAGTATTTT. Complete variable domain (other parts from reference TRBV11-3 and TRBJ2-3): EAGVVQSPRYKIIEKKQPVAFWCNPISGHNTLYWYLQNLGQGPELLIRYENEEAVDDSQLPKDRFSAERLKGVDSTLKIQPAELGDSAVYLCASRVAGSTDTQYFGPGTRLTVL.

The chain is built from TRBV12-1 and TRBJ2-7; the table's D call TRBD2 went unverified against the DNA. TRBV12-1 is listed as a pseudogene. The CDR3 contains 20 residues. The CDR3 coding sequence is TGTGCCAGCAGCTGCTACCGGGACCGATGGACTAGCGGGCCCTCCTACGAGCAGTACGTC. Encoded protein: CASSCYRDRWTSGPSYEQYV.

The J gene is TRBJ2-1, the V gene TRBV12-3 or TRBV12-4; no definite D call. The length of the CDR3 is 11 residues. Trimming left V 7 bases short and J 8 bases short, with 9 bases between. Here the CDR3 reads CASTRRDEQFF. The CDR3 region has the DNA TGTGCCAGCACTCGACGGGATGAGCAGTTCTTC.

V gene TRBV7-2 combines with J gene TRBJ2-2; D not certain. Trimming pared 4 bases from V and 13 bases from J, leaving 19 bases between. This CDR3 is built from 14 residues. Germline loops: CDR1 SGHTA, CDR2 FQGNSA. CDR3 in DNA: TGTGCCAGCAGCTCCCTAGGCCGGTTAGGAGTGCTGTTTTTT. As protein: CASSSLGRLGVLFF.

The chain uses TRBV28 and TRBJ1-2; D may be TRBD1 (5 bases). The V end was cut by 4 bases, the J end by 2 bases, with 17 bases between. The CDR3 contains 16 residues. Germline values: CDR1 MDHEN, CDR2 SYDVKM. CDR3 bases: TGTGCCAGCAGTTCTCCCCTTCGATGGGGCAACTATGGCTACACCTTC. This encodes CASSSPLRWGNYGYTF.

The V call is TRBV3-1 (or the pseudogene TRBV3-2), the J call TRBJ1-5, with TRBD1 as a possible D gene (6 bases). In germline, CDR1 is LGHDT, CDR2 YNNKEL (reference sequence). Between the trimmed V and J ends, which lost 4 bases and 4 bases, there was a span of 14 bases. This CDR3 has 15 amino acids. The CDR3 loop is CASSLEGVRNQPQHF. The CDR3, as DNA: TGTGCCAGCAGCCTTGAGGGGGTCCGAAATCAGCCCCAGCATTTT.

This clone has a single count. This sequence joins TRBV4-2 and TRBJ2-1; 8 nucleotides line up with TRBD2. The CDR3 length is 17 residues. The germline CDR1 and CDR2 sequences are LGHNA and YNFKEQ. V shed 1 base, J shed 2 bases, and the junction held 7 bases outside the gene matches. Here the CDR3 reads CASSQVSSGFTYNEQFF. The CDR3 nucleotides read TGTGCCAGCAGCCAAGTGTCTAGCGGGTTCACCTACAATGAGCAGTTCTTC.

This clone was picked up one time. The chain employs TRBV14 and TRBJ1-2; D not certain. CDR3 size: 13 residues. The germline CDR1 and CDR2 sequences are SGHDN and FVKESK. V lost 2 bases, J lost 5 bases, and 9 bases lay in between. In DNA, the CDR3 is TGTGCCAGCAGCCAATACCGAGAATATGGCTACACCTTC. Its translation: CASSQYREYGYTF.

This clone showed up just once. The genes are TRBV7-3 and TRBJ2-5; TRBD1 matches 9 bases. The trim removed 5 bases at V and 3 bases at J, leaving 10 bases unmatched. In germline, CDR1 is SGHTA, CDR2 FQGTGA. This CDR3 comprises 16 residues. The CDR3 DNA sequence: TGTGCCAGCAGCCGGTCCCCGGACAGGGGAAAAGAGACCCAGTACTTC. It yields the protein CASSRSPDRGKETQYF.

V usage is TRBV28 and J usage is TRBJ1-5; 8 nucleotides agree with TRBD1. This CDR3 has 14 amino acids. The germline V gene encodes CDR1 MDHEN and CDR2 SYDVKM. The V gene end was trimmed by 6 bases and the J gene end by 4 bases; junction bases not matched to a gene: 5. Here the CDR3 DNA reads TGTGCCAGCAGGAATGACAGGGGAAATCAGCCCCAGCATTTT. As protein: CASRNDRGNQPQHF.

In its sample, this clone was seen once. The rearrangement links TRBV9 to TRBJ2-1, with 9 bases identical to TRBD2. This CDR3 is 17 amino acids long. J gave up 6 bases and V 0 bases, and 10 bases lay outside the gene matches. The germline V gene has CDR1 SGDLS and CDR2 YYNGEE. The CDR3 bases are TGTGCCAGCAGCGTAGCGCTAGCGGGATTCGGGATCAATGAGCAGTTCTTC. Protein sequence: CASSVALAGFGINEQFF.

The chain is built from TRBV15 and TRBJ2-5; D possibly corresponds to TRBD1 (5 bases). The CDR3 runs 15 residues. Trimming pared 0 bases from V and 1 base from J, leaving 9 bases between. CDR1 LNHNV and CDR2 YYDKDF come from the germline V gene (reference sequence). This chain's CDR3 is CATSRDGASQETQYF. The CDR3 DNA sequence: TGTGCCACCAGCAGAGATGGGGCCTCCCAAGAGACCCAGTACTTC.

The gene calls are TRBV19 and TRBJ1-2; 8 nucleotides align to TRBD1. The CDR3 totals 13 residues. Germline CDR1 reads LNHDA; CDR2 reads SQIVND (reference sequence). After removal of 8 bases from V and 4 bases from J, the junction contained 6 bases not matched to a gene. CDR3 bases: TGTGCCAGTCGAGGGACAGGAACCTATGGCTACACCTTC. Its translation: CASRGTGTYGYTF.

The CDR3 DNA sequence: TGTGCCACCAGTGGCAGCGGGAGTGTTCGGGAGCAGTTCTTC. Protein sequence: CATSGSGSVREQFF. The chain combines TRBV15 with TRBJ2-1; 8 nucleotides line up with TRBD2. Trimming took 6 bases from V and 10 from J; bases not matched to a gene: 11. This CDR3 is built from 14 residues. Germline V CDR1 and CDR2: LNHNV, YYDKDF (reference sequence).

The chain couples TRBV6-5 to TRBJ2-1, with 7 bases that match TRBD1. The CDR3 has 12 amino acids. After removal of 4 bases from V and 14 bases from J, the junction contained 8 bases not matched to a gene. Germline CDR1 MNHEY, CDR2 SVGAGI. CDR3 bases: TGTGCCAGCAGTTCCAAGACAGGGCGCGAGTTCTTC. Protein product: CASSSKTGREFF.